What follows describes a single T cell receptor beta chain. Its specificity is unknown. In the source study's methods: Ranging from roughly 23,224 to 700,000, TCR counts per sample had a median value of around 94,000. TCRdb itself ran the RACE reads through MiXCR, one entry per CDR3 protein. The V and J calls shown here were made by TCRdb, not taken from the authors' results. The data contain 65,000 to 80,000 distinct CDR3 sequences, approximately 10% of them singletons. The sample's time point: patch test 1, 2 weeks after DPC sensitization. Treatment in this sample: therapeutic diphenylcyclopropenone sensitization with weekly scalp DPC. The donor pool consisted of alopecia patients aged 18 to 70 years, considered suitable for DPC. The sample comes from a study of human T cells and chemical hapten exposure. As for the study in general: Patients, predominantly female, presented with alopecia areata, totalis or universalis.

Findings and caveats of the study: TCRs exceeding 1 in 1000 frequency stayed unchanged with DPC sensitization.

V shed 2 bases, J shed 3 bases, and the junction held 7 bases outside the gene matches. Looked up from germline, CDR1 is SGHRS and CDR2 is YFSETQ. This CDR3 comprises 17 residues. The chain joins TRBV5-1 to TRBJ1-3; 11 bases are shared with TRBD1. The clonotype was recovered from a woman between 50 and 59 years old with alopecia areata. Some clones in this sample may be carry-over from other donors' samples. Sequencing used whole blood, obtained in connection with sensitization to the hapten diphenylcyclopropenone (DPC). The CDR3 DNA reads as TGCGCCAGCAGCTTCGGACAGGGGGCAAGCAGTGGAAACACCATATATTTT. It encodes CASSFGQGASSGNTIYF.